The clone carrying this T cell receptor (beta chain) was counted a few times. Its target is unknown. These data are taken from a study of T-cell memory formation after mild COVID-19. Study background: The TCR clusters were mostly specific to one donor.

Overall study findings and caveats: There was a balanced CD4/CD8 profile in clones contracting day 15 to 85, and later expanders leaned CD4+. The finding that pre-infection memory included some responding clones suggested that cross-reactive memory joined.

This CDR3 contains 16 residues. Germline V gene data show CDR1 as ENHRY and CDR2 as SYGVKD. J lost 5 bases, V lost 3 bases, and 11 bases had no gene match. Libraries for TCRalpha and TCRbeta carried sample barcodes and unique molecular identifiers via 5'RACE. One entry per CDR3 protein results from TCRdb running MiXCR on the 5' RACE reads. The sample has 150,000 or so distinct CDR3 sequences, 14% seen once. The chain joins TRBV10-3 to TRBJ2-5; the match to TRBD2 covers 8 bases. The source material was PBMCs or a T cell subset sorted from them (not recorded which). The source of this sequence is an adult woman who had mild COVID-19 (a few samples of this study predate the infection). Cell type and time point are not known. For the CDR3, the DNA is TGTGCCATCAGTGACGTGAGGCGGGGGGAGAATGAGACCCAGTACTTC. Its translation: CAISDVRRGENETQYF.